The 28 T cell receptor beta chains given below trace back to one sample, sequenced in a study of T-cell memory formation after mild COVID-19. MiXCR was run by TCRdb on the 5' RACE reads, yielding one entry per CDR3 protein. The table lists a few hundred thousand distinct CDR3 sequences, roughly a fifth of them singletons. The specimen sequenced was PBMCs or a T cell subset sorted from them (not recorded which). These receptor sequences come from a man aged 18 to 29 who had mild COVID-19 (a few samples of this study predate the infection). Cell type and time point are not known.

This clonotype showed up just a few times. DNA of the CDR3: TGTGCCAGCAGCATACAGGGGTTTAATTCACCCCTCCACTTT. This sequence encodes CASSIQGFNSPLHF. The chain recombines TRBV5-5 with TRBJ1-6; 7 bases map to TRBD1. J gave up 6 bases and V 4 bases, and 4 bases lay outside the gene matches. The germline CDR1 and CDR2 sequences are SGHKS and YYEKEE (reference sequence). This CDR3 spans 14 amino acids.

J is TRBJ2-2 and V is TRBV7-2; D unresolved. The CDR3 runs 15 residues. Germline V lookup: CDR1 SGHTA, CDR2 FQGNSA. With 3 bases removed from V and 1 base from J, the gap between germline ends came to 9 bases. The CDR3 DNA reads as TGTGCCAGCAGCTTGACGGCAGGGAACACCGGGGAGCTGTTTTTT. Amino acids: CASSLTAGNTGELFF.

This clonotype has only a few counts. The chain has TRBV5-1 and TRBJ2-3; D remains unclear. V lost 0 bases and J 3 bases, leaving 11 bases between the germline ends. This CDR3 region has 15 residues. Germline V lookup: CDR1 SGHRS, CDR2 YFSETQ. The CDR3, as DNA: TGCGCCAGCAGCTTGGGACAACCAAGGACAGATACGCAGTATTTT. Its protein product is CASSLGQPRTDTQYF.

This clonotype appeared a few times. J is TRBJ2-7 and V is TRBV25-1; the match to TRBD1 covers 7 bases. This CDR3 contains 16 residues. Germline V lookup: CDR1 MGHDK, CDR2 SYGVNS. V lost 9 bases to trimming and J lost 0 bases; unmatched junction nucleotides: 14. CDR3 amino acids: CARPSRGQELSYEQYV. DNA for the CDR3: TGTGCCAGACCCTCCCGCGGACAGGAACTCTCCTACGAGCAGTACGTC.

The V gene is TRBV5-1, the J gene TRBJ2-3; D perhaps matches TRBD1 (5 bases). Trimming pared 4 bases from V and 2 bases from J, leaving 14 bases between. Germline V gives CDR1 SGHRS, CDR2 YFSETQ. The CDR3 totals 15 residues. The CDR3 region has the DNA TGCGCCAGCAGCACCAACACAGGAAACACAGATACGCAGTATTTT. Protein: CASSTNTGNTDTQYF.

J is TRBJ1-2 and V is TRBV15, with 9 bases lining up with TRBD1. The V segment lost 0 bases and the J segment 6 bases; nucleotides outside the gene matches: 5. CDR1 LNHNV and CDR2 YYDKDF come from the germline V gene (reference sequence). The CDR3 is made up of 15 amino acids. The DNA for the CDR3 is TGTGCCACCAGCAGAGATTTTGGGACAGGGAATGGCTACACCTTC. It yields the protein CATSRDFGTGNGYTF.

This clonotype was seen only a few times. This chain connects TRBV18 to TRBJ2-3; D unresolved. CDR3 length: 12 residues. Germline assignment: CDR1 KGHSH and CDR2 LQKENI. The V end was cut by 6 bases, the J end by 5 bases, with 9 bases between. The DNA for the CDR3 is TGTGCCAGCTCCGGTATGTTAGATACGCAGTATTTT. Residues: CASSGMLDTQYF.

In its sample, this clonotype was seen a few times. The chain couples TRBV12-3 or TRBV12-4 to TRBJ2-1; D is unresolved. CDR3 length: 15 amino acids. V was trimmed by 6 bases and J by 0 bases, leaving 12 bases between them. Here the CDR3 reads CASSSSEHSYNEQFF. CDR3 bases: TGTGCCAGCAGCTCCAGTGAGCACTCCTACAATGAGCAGTTCTTC.

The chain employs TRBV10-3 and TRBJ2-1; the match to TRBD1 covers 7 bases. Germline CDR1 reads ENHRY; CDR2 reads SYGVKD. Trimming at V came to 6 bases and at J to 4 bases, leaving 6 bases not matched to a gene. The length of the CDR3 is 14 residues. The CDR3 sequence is CAIRTGSPYNEQFF. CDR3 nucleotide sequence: TGTGCCATCAGGACAGGGTCGCCGTACAATGAGCAGTTCTTC.

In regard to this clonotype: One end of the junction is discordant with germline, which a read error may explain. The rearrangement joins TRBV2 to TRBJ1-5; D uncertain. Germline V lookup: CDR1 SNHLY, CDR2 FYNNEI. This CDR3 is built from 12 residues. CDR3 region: CASREGSQPQHF. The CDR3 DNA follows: TGTGCCAGCAGGGAAGGGAGTCAGCCCCAGCATTTT.

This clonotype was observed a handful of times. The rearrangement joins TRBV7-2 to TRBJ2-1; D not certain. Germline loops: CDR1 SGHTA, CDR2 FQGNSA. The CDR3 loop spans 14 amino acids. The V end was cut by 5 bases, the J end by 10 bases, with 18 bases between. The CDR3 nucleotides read TGTGCCAGCAGCCGGAAGAGGATAGGGCACGAGCAGTTCTTC. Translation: CASSRKRIGHEQFF.

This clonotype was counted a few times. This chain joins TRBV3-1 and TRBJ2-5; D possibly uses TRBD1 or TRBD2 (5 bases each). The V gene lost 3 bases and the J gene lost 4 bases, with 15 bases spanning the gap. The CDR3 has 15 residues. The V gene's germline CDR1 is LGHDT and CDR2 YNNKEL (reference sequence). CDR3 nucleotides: TGTGCCAGCAGCCACCCGAGCAGAGGGGCAGAGACCCAGTACTTC. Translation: CASSHPSRGAETQYF.

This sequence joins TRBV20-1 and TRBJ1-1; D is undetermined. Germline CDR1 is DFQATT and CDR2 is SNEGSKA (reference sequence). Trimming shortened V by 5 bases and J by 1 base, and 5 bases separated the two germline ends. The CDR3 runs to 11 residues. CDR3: CSAWENTEAFF. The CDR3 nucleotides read TGCAGTGCTTGGGAGAACACTGAAGCTTTCTTT.

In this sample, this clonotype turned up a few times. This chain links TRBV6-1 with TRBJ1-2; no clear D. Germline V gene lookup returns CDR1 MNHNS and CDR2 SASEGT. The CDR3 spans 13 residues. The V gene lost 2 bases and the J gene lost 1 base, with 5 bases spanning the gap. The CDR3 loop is CASSEWNNYGYTF. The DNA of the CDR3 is TGTGCCAGCAGTGAATGGAATAACTATGGCTACACCTTC.

The CDR3 DNA reads TGTGCCAGCAGCTCGAGCGGAGGGTTAACAGATACGCAGTATTTT. It specifies CASSSSGGLTDTQYF. This rearrangement joins TRBV7-3 to TRBJ2-3, with TRBD2 as a possible D gene (6 bases). V was cut by 4 bases and J by 3 bases, with 14 bases left in between. Germline-derived CDR1 and CDR2 are SGHTA and FQGTGA. The CDR3 totals 15 residues.

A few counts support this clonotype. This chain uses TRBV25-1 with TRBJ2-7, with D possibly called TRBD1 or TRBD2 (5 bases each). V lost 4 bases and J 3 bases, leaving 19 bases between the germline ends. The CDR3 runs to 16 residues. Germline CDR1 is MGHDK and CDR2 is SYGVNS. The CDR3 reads CASSVRLGATNYEQYF. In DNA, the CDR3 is TGTGCCAGCAGTGTTCGACTCGGGGCCACTAACTACGAGCAGTACTTC.

The CDR3 loop is CSASGGWNTEAFF. The CDR3 DNA reads TGCAGTGCTAGTGGGGGCTGGAACACTGAAGCTTTCTTT. J is TRBJ1-1 and V is TRBV20-1; perhaps TRBD1 as D (6 bases). Germline CDR1 is DFQATT and CDR2 is SNEGSKA (reference sequence). Trimming took off 3 bases at V and 1 base at J, with 9 bases between the two ends. CDR3 length: 13 amino acids.

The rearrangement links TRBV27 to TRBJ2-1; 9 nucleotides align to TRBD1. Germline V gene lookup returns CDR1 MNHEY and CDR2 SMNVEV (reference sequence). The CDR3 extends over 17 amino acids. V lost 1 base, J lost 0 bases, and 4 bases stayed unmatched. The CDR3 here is CASSLWGTGTSYNEQFF. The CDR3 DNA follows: TGTGCCAGCAGTTTATGGGGGACAGGGACCTCCTACAATGAGCAGTTCTTC.

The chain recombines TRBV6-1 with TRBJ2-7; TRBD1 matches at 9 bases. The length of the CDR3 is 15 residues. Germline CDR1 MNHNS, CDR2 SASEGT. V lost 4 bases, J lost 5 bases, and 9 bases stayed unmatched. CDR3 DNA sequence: TGTGCCAGCAGTGGGGGAACAGGGGGCAAGGACGAGCAGTACGTC. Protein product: CASSGGTGGKDEQYV.

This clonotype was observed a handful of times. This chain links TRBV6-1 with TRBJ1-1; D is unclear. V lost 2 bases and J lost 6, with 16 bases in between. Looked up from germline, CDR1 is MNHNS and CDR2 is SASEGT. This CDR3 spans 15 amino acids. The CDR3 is CASSELGFFLSEAFF. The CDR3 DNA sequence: TGTGCCAGCAGTGAACTCGGGTTCTTCCTCTCTGAAGCTTTCTTT.

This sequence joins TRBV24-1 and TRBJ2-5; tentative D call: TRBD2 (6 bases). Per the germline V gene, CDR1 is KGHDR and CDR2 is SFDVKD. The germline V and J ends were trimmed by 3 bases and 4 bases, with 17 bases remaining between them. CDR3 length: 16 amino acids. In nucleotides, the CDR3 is TGTGCCACCAGTGATGCCCGTGATGGGGGAGGAGAGACCCAGTACTTC. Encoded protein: CATSDARDGGGETQYF.

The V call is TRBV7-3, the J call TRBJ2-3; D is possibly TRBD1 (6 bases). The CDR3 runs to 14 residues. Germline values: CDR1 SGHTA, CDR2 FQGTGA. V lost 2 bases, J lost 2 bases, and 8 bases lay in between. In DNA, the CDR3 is TGTGCCAGCAGCTTACACAGGGACACAGATACGCAGTATTTT. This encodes CASSLHRDTDTQYF.

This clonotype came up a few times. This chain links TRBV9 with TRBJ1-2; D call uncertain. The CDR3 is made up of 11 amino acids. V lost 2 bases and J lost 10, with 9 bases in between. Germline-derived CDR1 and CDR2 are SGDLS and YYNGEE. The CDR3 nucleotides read TGTGCCAGCAGCGTGGGTTATTTCTACACCTTC. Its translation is CASSVGYFYTF.

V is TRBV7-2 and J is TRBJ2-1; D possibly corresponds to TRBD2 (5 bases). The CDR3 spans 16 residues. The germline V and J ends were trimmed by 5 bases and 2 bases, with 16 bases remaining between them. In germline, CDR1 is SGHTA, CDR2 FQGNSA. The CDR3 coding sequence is TGTGCCAGCAGCATCGAGCGGTGGACGACCTACAATGAGCAGTTCTTC. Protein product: CASSIERWTTYNEQFF.

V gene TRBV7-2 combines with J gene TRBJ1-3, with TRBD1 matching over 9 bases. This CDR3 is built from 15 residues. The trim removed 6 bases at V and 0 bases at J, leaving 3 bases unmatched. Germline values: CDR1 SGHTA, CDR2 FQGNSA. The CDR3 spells CASRGQGISGNTIYF. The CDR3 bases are TGTGCCAGCAGGGGACAGGGAATCTCTGGAAACACCATATATTTT. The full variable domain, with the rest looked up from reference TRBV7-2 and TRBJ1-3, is GAGVSQSPSNKVTEKGKDVELRCDPISGHTALYWYRQSLGQGLEFLIYFQGNSAPDKSGLPSDRFSAERTGGSVSTLTIQRTQQEDSAVYLCASRGQGISGNTIYFGEGSWLTVV.

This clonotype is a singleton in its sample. The CDR3 nucleotides read TGCGCCAGCGGAAGGTCTAACTATGGCTACACCTTC. Amino acids: CASGRSNYGYTF. The chain employs TRBV5-1 and TRBJ1-2; unclear D gene. V lost 7 bases and J 0 bases, leaving 7 bases between the germline ends. CDR1 and CDR2 from the germline V gene are SGHRS and YFSETQ. CDR3 length: 12 amino acids.

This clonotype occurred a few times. In DNA, the CDR3 is TGTGCCAGCAGTTCAAGGGACAGGGCCCCTGAGACCCAGTACTTC. The encoded protein is CASSSRDRAPETQYF. The genes are TRBV27 and TRBJ2-5, with TRBD1 identical over 9 bases. This CDR3 region has 15 residues. After removal of 4 bases from V and 5 bases from J, the junction contained 8 bases not matched to a gene. The germline V gene has CDR1 MNHEY and CDR2 SMNVEV (reference sequence).

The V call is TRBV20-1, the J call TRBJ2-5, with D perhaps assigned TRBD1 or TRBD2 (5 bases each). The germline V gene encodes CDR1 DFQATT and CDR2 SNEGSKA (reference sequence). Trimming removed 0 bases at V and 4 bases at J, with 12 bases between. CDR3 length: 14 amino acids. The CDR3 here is CSARDNSGTETQYF. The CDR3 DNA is TGCAGTGCTAGAGATAATTCAGGGACAGAGACCCAGTACTTC.